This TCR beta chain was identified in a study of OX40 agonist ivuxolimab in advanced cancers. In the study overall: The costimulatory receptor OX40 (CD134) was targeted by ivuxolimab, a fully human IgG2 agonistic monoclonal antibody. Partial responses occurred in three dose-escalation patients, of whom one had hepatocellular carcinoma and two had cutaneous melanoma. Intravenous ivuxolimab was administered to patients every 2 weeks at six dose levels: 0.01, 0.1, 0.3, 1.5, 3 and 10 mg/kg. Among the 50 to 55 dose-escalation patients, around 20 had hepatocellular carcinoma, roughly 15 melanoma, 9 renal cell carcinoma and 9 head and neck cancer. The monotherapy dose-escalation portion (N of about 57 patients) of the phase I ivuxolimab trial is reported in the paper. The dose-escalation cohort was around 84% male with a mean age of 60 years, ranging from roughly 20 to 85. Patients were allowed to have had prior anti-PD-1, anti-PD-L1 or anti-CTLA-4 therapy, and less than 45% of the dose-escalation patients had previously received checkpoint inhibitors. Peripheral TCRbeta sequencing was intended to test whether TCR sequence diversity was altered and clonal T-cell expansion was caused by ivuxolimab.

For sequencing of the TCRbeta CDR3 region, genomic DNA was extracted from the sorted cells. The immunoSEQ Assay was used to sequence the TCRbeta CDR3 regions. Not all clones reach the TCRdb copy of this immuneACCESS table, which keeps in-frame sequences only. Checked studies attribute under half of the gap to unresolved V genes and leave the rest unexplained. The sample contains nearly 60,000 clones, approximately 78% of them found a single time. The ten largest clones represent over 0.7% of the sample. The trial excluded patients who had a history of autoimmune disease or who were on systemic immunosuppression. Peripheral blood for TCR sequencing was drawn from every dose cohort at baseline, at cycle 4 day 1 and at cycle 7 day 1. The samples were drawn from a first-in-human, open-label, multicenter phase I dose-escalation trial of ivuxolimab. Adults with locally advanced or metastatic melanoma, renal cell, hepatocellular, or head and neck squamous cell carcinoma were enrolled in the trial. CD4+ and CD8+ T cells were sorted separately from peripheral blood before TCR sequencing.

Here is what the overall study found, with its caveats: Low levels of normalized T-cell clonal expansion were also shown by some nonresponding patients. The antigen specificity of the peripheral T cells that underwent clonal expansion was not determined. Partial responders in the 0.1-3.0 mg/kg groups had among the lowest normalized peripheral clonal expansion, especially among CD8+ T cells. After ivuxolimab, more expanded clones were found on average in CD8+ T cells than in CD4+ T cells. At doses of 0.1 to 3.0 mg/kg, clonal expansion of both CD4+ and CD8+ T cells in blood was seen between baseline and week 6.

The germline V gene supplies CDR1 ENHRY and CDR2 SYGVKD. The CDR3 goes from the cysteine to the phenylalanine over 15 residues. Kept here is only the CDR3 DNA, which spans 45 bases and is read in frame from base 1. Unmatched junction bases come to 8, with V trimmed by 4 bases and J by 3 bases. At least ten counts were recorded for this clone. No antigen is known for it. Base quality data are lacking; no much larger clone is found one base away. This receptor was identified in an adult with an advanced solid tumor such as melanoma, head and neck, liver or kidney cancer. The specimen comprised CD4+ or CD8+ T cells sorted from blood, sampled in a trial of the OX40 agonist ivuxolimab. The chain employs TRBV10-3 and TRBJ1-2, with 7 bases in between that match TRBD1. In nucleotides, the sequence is TGTGCCATCAGTGGGAGGACAGGTGTGGACTATGGCTACACCTTC. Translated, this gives CAISGRTGVDYGYTF.